The rows below give T cell receptor beta chains drawn from one sample of a study of regulatory T cells in long-lasting Graves disease. TCRdb fed the multiplex PCR reads into MiXCR, producing one record per CDR3 protein. Of around 500,000 distinct CDR3 sequences in the sample, about a fifth were seen once. The sample in question was peripheral blood mononuclear cells (PBMCs), obtained when the disease was refractory, from a patient treated with antithyroid drugs. Receptors originate from a female donor with Graves disease. Both conserved end residues are part of each CDR3. A D gene is named only where the DNA matches it firmly. Clone size is shown for a subset of rows, as once, few, many or a class of expanded clone.

abundance: NA; d_gene: TRBD2; j_gene: TRBJ2-1; v_gene: TRBV20-1; CDR3nt: TGCAGTGCGCGGACTAGCGGGAGATACAATGAGCAGTTCTTC; CDR3aa: CSARTSGRYNEQFF
abundance: many; d_gene: NA; j_gene: TRBJ2-5; v_gene: TRBV7-2; CDR3nt: TGTGCCAGCAGCCTGAAGGGCGGGCGATTTGAGACCCAGTACTTC; CDR3aa: CASSLKGGRFETQYF
abundance: many; d_gene: NA; j_gene: TRBJ2-7; v_gene: TRBV9; CDR3nt: TGTGCCAGCAGTCAGAGCGGCTACTCCTACGAGCAGTACTTC; CDR3aa: CASSQSGYSYEQYF
abundance: NA; d_gene: NA; j_gene: TRBJ1-3; v_gene: TRBV6-2/TRBV6-3; CDR3nt: TGTGCCAGCAGTGAAGGGGGCTCTGGAAACACCATATATTTT; CDR3aa: CASSEGGSGNTIYF
abundance: many; d_gene: NA; j_gene: TRBJ1-4; v_gene: TRBV5-5; CDR3nt: TGTGCCAGCAGCTTGGCTCCCTTTAATGAAAAACTGTTTTTT; CDR3aa: CASSLAPFNEKLFF
abundance: NA; d_gene: NA; j_gene: TRBJ1-5; v_gene: TRBV3-1; CDR3nt: TGTGCCAGCAGCCCAGGGAGAAATAGCAATCAGCCCCAGCATTTT; CDR3aa: CASSPGRNSNQPQHF
abundance: NA; d_gene: NA; j_gene: TRBJ1-5; v_gene: TRBV28; CDR3nt: TGTGCCAGCAGCCCACGACAGGTTAATCAGCCCCAGCATTTT; CDR3aa: CASSPRQVNQPQHF
abundance: NA; d_gene: NA; j_gene: TRBJ2-2; v_gene: TRBV3-1; CDR3nt: TGTGCCAGCAGCCCCACATCTAGCTCCACCGGGGAGCTGTTTTTT; CDR3aa: CASSPTSSSTGELFF
abundance: many; d_gene: NA; j_gene: TRBJ2-5; v_gene: TRBV11-2; CDR3nt: TGTGCCAGCAGCTTATGGTCCGCCATAGTCGGCGTTGAATTGACCCAGTACTTC; CDR3aa: CASSLWSAIVGVELTQYF
abundance: few; d_gene: TRBD1; j_gene: TRBJ1-4; v_gene: TRBV12-3/TRBV12-4; CDR3nt: TGTGCCAGCAGTTTCCCAGGGGGGGAAGCTAATGAAAAACTGTTTTTT; CDR3aa: CASSFPGGEANEKLFF
abundance: many; d_gene: NA; j_gene: TRBJ2-4; v_gene: TRBV5-6; CDR3nt: TGTGCCAGCAGCGTGTGGGGCTCCATGCAGCTAGCCAAAAACATTCAGTACTTC; CDR3aa: CASSVWGSMQLAKNIQYF
abundance: NA; d_gene: NA; j_gene: TRBJ1-5; v_gene: TRBV4-1; CDR3nt: TGCGCCAGCAGCCCCCGGTTGGAAAATCTGCCCCAGCATTTT; CDR3aa: CASSPRLENLPQHF
abundance: few; d_gene: TRBD2; j_gene: TRBJ2-5; v_gene: TRBV9; CDR3nt: TGTGCCAGCAGCGTAGGCAGCGGGAGGGCCGAGGAGACCCAGTACTTC; CDR3aa: CASSVGSGRAEETQYF
abundance: many; d_gene: NA; j_gene: TRBJ2-7; v_gene: TRBV2; CDR3nt: TGTGCCAGCGAAGATAGCTACGAGCAGTACTTC; CDR3aa: CASEDSYEQYF
abundance: few; d_gene: NA; j_gene: TRBJ1-5; v_gene: TRBV27; CDR3nt: TGTGCCAGCAGCCAGGGATATAGTCAGCCCCAGCATTTT; CDR3aa: CASSQGYSQPQHF
abundance: many; d_gene: NA; j_gene: TRBJ2-5; v_gene: TRBV18; CDR3nt: TGTGCCAGCTCACCAAGGATTGGGGGCCAAGAGACCCAGTACTTC; CDR3aa: CASSPRIGGQETQYF
abundance: NA; d_gene: TRBD2; j_gene: TRBJ2-7; v_gene: TRBV7-9; CDR3nt: TGTGCCAGCACCTATGGGACTAGCGCTTTTAATGGGTACGAGCAGTACTTC; CDR3aa: CASTYGTSAFNGYEQYF
abundance: many; d_gene: NA; j_gene: TRBJ1-4; v_gene: TRBV7-8; CDR3nt: TGTGCCAGCAGCTTAGTTAGGCAATTTTTTGCAACTAATGAAAAACTGTTTTTT; CDR3aa: CASSLVRQFFATNEKLFF
abundance: many; d_gene: NA; j_gene: TRBJ2-5; v_gene: TRBV7-7; CDR3nt: TGTGCTAGCAGCCCAACCCCGGGACGCCTCCAAGAGACCCAGTACTTC; CDR3aa: CASSPTPGRLQETQYF
abundance: many; d_gene: NA; j_gene: TRBJ2-5; v_gene: TRBV2; CDR3nt: TGTGCCAGCATGAGTAGGAGGGGACGTGAGACCCAGTACTTC; CDR3aa: CASMSRRGRETQYF
abundance: few; d_gene: TRBD2; j_gene: TRBJ2-5; v_gene: TRBV4-3; CDR3nt: TGCGCCAGCAGCCAAGGACTCTCCGGGACTAGCGCTTTAGAGACCCAGTACTTC; CDR3aa: CASSQGLSGTSALETQYF
abundance: NA; d_gene: NA; j_gene: TRBJ1-1; v_gene: TRBV30; CDR3nt: TGTGCCTGGAGTGGGATGGGGGGCCTCGGGACTGAAGCTTTCTTT; CDR3aa: CAWSGMGGLGTEAFF
abundance: few; d_gene: TRBD1; j_gene: TRBJ2-7; v_gene: TRBV4-2; CDR3nt: TGTGCCAGCAGCCACCCGGACAGGAGTCCCTACGAGCAGTACTTC; CDR3aa: CASSHPDRSPYEQYF
abundance: NA; d_gene: NA; j_gene: TRBJ2-7; v_gene: TRBV19; CDR3nt: TGTGCCAGTACCGGGGGACAGACTTACGAGCAGTACTTC; CDR3aa: CASTGGQTYEQYF
abundance: many; d_gene: NA; j_gene: TRBJ2-7; v_gene: TRBV28; CDR3nt: TGTGCCAGCAGCCGGAGTACCTACGAGCAGTACTTC; CDR3aa: CASSRSTYEQYF
abundance: few; d_gene: NA; j_gene: TRBJ2-7; v_gene: TRBV7-2; CDR3nt: TGTGCCAGCAGCTTAGACCTGACCTACGAGCAGTACTTC; CDR3aa: CASSLDLTYEQYF
abundance: many; d_gene: TRBD2; j_gene: TRBJ2-7; v_gene: TRBV28; CDR3nt: TGTGCCAGCAGTTTAGAACTAGCGGGCCAACAAACCCACGAGCAGTACTTC; CDR3aa: CASSLELAGQQTHEQYF
abundance: NA; d_gene: NA; j_gene: TRBJ2-7; v_gene: TRBV28; CDR3nt: TGTGCCAGCAGCGGTAGCTCTCAGCAGTACTTC; CDR3aa: CASSGSSQQYF
abundance: many; d_gene: NA; j_gene: TRBJ2-4; v_gene: TRBV6-1; CDR3nt: TGTGCCAGCAGTGAACTAGTGAGAATAGCCAAAAACATTCAGTACTTC; CDR3aa: CASSELVRIAKNIQYF
abundance: NA; d_gene: NA; j_gene: TRBJ1-5; v_gene: TRBV7-2; CDR3nt: TGTGCCAGCAGCTTATTAGGGGGTTTCAATCAGCCCCAGCATTTT; CDR3aa: CASSLLGGFNQPQHF
abundance: many; d_gene: NA; j_gene: TRBJ2-7; v_gene: TRBV12-3/TRBV12-4; CDR3nt: TGTGCCAGCAGTTGGGAGTTCTATGGGCAGTACTTC; CDR3aa: CASSWEFYGQYF
abundance: NA; d_gene: TRBD2; j_gene: TRBJ2-7; v_gene: TRBV6-1; CDR3nt: TGTGCCAGCGGGACTAGCGGGAACTACGAGCAGTACTTC; CDR3aa: CASGTSGNYEQYF
abundance: NA; d_gene: TRBD2; j_gene: TRBJ2-2; v_gene: TRBV9; CDR3nt: TGTGCCAGCAGCGTAGAAAAGCGGGAGGTCTCCGGGGAGCTGTTTTTT; CDR3aa: CASSVEKREVSGELFF
abundance: few; d_gene: NA; j_gene: TRBJ1-5; v_gene: TRBV3-1; CDR3nt: TGTGCCAGCAGCCCGCGGGCCGGGGGCAATCAGCCCCAGCATTTT; CDR3aa: CASSPRAGGNQPQHF
abundance: NA; d_gene: TRBD1; j_gene: TRBJ2-7; v_gene: TRBV4-3; CDR3nt: TGCGCCAGCAGCCACGAAGGGACAGGGAGTCGAGTCGAGCAGTACTTC; CDR3aa: CASSHEGTGSRVEQYF
abundance: NA; d_gene: NA; j_gene: TRBJ1-4; v_gene: TRBV7-9; CDR3nt: TGTGCCAGCAGCTTAGGGACCCAAGCTAATGAAAAACTGTTTTTT; CDR3aa: CASSLGTQANEKLFF
abundance: NA; d_gene: NA; j_gene: TRBJ2-2; v_gene: TRBV19; CDR3nt: TGTGCCAGTAGTATAGATTTGTCCCGAGGGACGGACACCGGGGAGCTGTTTTTT; CDR3aa: CASSIDLSRGTDTGELFF
abundance: many; d_gene: TRBD2; j_gene: TRBJ2-7; v_gene: TRBV28; CDR3nt: TGTGCCAGCAGTTTCGGGACTAGCGGGAGTGAGGAGCAGTACTTC; CDR3aa: CASSFGTSGSEEQYF
abundance: many; d_gene: TRBD1; j_gene: TRBJ2-7; v_gene: TRBV2; CDR3nt: TGTGCCAGCAGAATCCGGGACAGCTTCTACGAGCAGTACTTC; CDR3aa: CASRIRDSFYEQYF
abundance: many; d_gene: TRBD2; j_gene: TRBJ2-7; v_gene: TRBV13; CDR3nt: TGTGCCAGCAGCTCGGGACTAGCGGGAGGAGGCGAGCAGTACTTC; CDR3aa: CASSSGLAGGGEQYF
abundance: NA; d_gene: NA; j_gene: TRBJ1-5; v_gene: TRBV6-1; CDR3nt: TGTGCCAGCGGCGACTCAGGGGTTCGGCCCCAGCATTTT; CDR3aa: CASGDSGVRPQHF
abundance: NA; d_gene: NA; j_gene: TRBJ2-4; v_gene: TRBV7-8; CDR3nt: TGTGCCAGCAGCCCCGTCAGGACTGGCTTCAAAAACATTCAGTACTTC; CDR3aa: CASSPVRTGFKNIQYF
abundance: NA; d_gene: NA; j_gene: TRBJ2-7; v_gene: TRBV20-1; CDR3nt: TGCAGTGCTAGAGATCGTACCGGACTCCCCGAGCAGTACTTC; CDR3aa: CSARDRTGLPEQYF
abundance: few; d_gene: TRBD1; j_gene: TRBJ1-5; v_gene: TRBV28; CDR3nt: TGTGCCAGCAGTTCCCCAATGGCGCCAGGGGGCCTGGGACAGCCCCAGCATTTT; CDR3aa: CASSSPMAPGGLGQPQHF
abundance: NA; d_gene: NA; j_gene: TRBJ2-5; v_gene: TRBV18; CDR3nt: TGTGCCAGCTCACCTTCAAGGGTCCCGCGGCCAAAAGAGACCCAGTACTTC; CDR3aa: CASSPSRVPRPKETQYF
abundance: many; d_gene: TRBD1; j_gene: TRBJ1-3; v_gene: TRBV11-2; CDR3nt: TGTGCCAGCAGCCCAGGGGGACAGCAAAACACCATATATTTT; CDR3aa: CASSPGGQQNTIYF
abundance: many; d_gene: TRBD1; j_gene: TRBJ2-2; v_gene: TRBV27; CDR3nt: TGTGCCAGCAGTCCACGGACAGGGGTTAGCGGGGAGCTGTTTTTT; CDR3aa: CASSPRTGVSGELFF
abundance: NA; d_gene: NA; j_gene: TRBJ2-5; v_gene: TRBV14; CDR3nt: TGTGCCAGCAGCCAAGGGATAGGCCGATCGGGGAGGAGGGAGACCCAGTACTTC; CDR3aa: CASSQGIGRSGRRETQYF
abundance: many; d_gene: NA; j_gene: TRBJ1-1; v_gene: TRBV28; CDR3nt: TGTGCCAGCAGTTTATATTCAGGGGACCGGGAAGCTTTCTTT; CDR3aa: CASSLYSGDREAFF
abundance: many; d_gene: NA; j_gene: TRBJ1-2; v_gene: TRBV28; CDR3nt: TGTGCCAGCAAGGTATTGGGAGGCTACACCTTC; CDR3aa: CASKVLGGYTF
abundance: many; d_gene: NA; j_gene: TRBJ2-5; v_gene: TRBV10-3; CDR3nt: TGTGCCATCAGTGAGTCACGGGGAGAGACCCAGTACTTC; CDR3aa: CAISESRGETQYF
abundance: many; d_gene: TRBD2; j_gene: TRBJ2-2; v_gene: TRBV10-3; CDR3nt: TGTGCCATCAGTGGCTCGCGGGAGGGCCCGAACACCGGGGAGCTGTTTTTT; CDR3aa: CAISGSREGPNTGELFF
abundance: many; d_gene: TRBD1; j_gene: TRBJ1-2; v_gene: TRBV7-8; CDR3nt: TGTGCCAGCAGCTCGAACACAGGGGGCTATGGCTACACCTTC; CDR3aa: CASSSNTGGYGYTF
abundance: NA; d_gene: TRBD2; j_gene: TRBJ2-1; v_gene: TRBV9; CDR3nt: TGTGCCAGCAGCGTAGATCCGGGGGGGATGACCTACAATGAGCAGTTCTTC; CDR3aa: CASSVDPGGMTYNEQFF
abundance: many; d_gene: NA; j_gene: TRBJ2-2; v_gene: TRBV7-9; CDR3nt: TGTGCCAGCAGCTTGGACAGTTCGTCCGGGGAGCTGTTTTTT; CDR3aa: CASSLDSSSGELFF
abundance: many; d_gene: NA; j_gene: TRBJ1-2; v_gene: TRBV2; CDR3nt: TGTGCCACCAGCCGGGTACGATATGGCTACACCTTC; CDR3aa: CATSRVRYGYTF
abundance: NA; d_gene: TRBD1; j_gene: TRBJ1-4; v_gene: TRBV5-1; CDR3nt: TGCGCCAGCAGCTCGACAGGGGGATATGAAAAACTGTTTTTT; CDR3aa: CASSSTGGYEKLFF
abundance: few; d_gene: TRBD1; j_gene: TRBJ2-6; v_gene: TRBV20-1; CDR3nt: TGCAGTGCTAGAGCAAGTCAGGGGGCGTTTGGGGCCAACGTCCTGACTTTC; CDR3aa: CSARASQGAFGANVLTF
abundance: few; d_gene: NA; j_gene: TRBJ2-2; v_gene: TRBV11-2; CDR3nt: TGTGCCAGCAGCTTATCCGGGGGCACCGGGGAGCTGTTTTTT; CDR3aa: CASSLSGGTGELFF